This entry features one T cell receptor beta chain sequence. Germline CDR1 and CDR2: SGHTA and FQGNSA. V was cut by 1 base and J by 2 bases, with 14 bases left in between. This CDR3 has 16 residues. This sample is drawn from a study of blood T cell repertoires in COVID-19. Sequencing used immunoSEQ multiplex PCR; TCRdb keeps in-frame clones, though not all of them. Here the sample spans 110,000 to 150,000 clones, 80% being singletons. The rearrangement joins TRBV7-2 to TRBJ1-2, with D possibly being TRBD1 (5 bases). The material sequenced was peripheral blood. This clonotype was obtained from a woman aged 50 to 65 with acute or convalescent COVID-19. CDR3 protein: CASSLVSGGENYGYTF. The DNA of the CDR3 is TGTGCCAGCAGCTTAGTTTCCGGGGGAGAAAACTATGGCTACACCTTC.